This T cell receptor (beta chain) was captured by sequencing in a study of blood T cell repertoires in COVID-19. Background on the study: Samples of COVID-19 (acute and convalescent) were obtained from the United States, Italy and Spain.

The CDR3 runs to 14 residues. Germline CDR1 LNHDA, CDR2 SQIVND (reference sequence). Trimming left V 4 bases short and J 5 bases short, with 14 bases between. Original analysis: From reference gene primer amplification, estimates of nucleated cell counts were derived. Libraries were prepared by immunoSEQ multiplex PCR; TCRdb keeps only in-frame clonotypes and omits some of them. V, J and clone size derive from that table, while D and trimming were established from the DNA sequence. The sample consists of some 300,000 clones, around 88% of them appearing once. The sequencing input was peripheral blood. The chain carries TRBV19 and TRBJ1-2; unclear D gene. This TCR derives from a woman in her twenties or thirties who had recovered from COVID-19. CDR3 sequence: CASSKGERTYGYTF. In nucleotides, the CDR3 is TGTGCCAGTAGTAAGGGTGAACGGACTTATGGCTACACCTTC.